Listed below are T cell receptor beta chains from one sample, sequenced in a study of early T cells in non-severe SARS-CoV-2 infection. MiXCR, run by TCRdb on the 5' RACE reads, gives a single entry per CDR3 protein. The sample lists about 35,000 distinct CDR3 sequences; about 6.7% were seen once. Sequenced material: whole blood. Receptors originate from an adult who was a healthcare worker with PCR-confirmed SARS-CoV-2 infection or an uninfected control (not recorded which). Both conserved end residues are trimmed from each CDR3. Each record gives: clone size, V gene, J gene, CDR3 protein. Size values are once, few and many counts, or a class for expanded clones, and some rows have none.

many,TRBV11-2,TRBJ2-7,ASSLAGPRVEQY
.,TRBV6-4,TRBJ2-1,ASSDTSGDYNEQF
.,TRBV6-6,TRBJ2-5,ASRRQGGETQY
few,TRBV3-1,TRBJ2-3,ASTGTSGSGDTQY
many,TRBV20-1,TRBJ2-3,SARGLTQY
many,TRBV9,TRBJ2-3,ASSVGGTDTQY
many,TRBV10-2,TRBJ1-6,ASSQQGATSPLH
many,TRBV6-5,TRBJ1-3,ASSQTGTASGNTIY
.,TRBV6-5,TRBJ1-1,ASREGQLNTEAF
.,TRBV18,TRBJ2-1,ASSPRSADEQF
many,TRBV28,TRBJ1-5,ASSTEDRIGDYSNQPQH
.,TRBV30,TRBJ2-3,AWGETDTQY
few,TRBV11-2,TRBJ2-1,ASSLSETYNEQF
.,TRBV29-1,TRBJ2-3,SVDTDTQY
many,TRBV28,TRBJ1-1,ASSSGTGNTEAF
.,TRBV4-1,TRBJ2-1,ASSQGTHPPQF
many,TRBV30,TRBJ2-1,AWSAEGLAGGPRPYNEQF
medium-sized,TRBV20-1,TRBJ1-2,SASGQVNYGYT
many,TRBV2,TRBJ2-4,ASREKNIQY
.,TRBV30,TRBJ1-1,AWGGFRRTEAF
many,TRBV12-3/TRBV12-4,TRBJ1-5,ASRSVSGTGGYQPQH
.,TRBV7-3,TRBJ2-2,ASSLRLNTGELF
few,TRBV29-1,TRBJ2-2,SVPGQGAIGELF
many,TRBV28,TRBJ1-1,ASSLVRGRAEAF
many,TRBV19,TRBJ2-1,ASRETSGGINEQF
many,TRBV7-3,TRBJ2-2,ASSQRGGSKDTGELF
.,TRBV28,TRBJ1-5,ASSQGDWYSNQPQH
.,TRBV28,TRBJ2-2,ASSWGQPNTGELF
many,TRBV7-2,TRBJ2-5,ASSLVVYPGGVSGREETQY
.,TRBV7-2,TRBJ2-1,ASSLGGAGRYEQF
.,TRBV6-2/TRBV6-3,TRBJ2-5,ASSMTGGQETQY
many,TRBV10-3,TRBJ1-1,AIRRDMEYREAF
few,TRBV20-1,TRBJ1-1,SASQGTWTEAF
few,TRBV12-3/TRBV12-4,TRBJ1-2,ASSPGRTGGSPYGYT
few,TRBV7-3,TRBJ2-6,ASSPDSPGANVLT
many,TRBV29-1,TRBJ2-7,SVEKGGSGATYEQY
.,TRBV18,TRBJ2-6,ASSPLKQINSGANVLT
few,TRBV7-3,TRBJ2-3,ASSLGGPADTQY
many,TRBV11-1,TRBJ2-1,ASSPNYNEQF
many,TRBV7-2,TRBJ1-5,ASSSQGVGQPQH
.,TRBV5-6,TRBJ2-4,ASSLAGGVLNIQY